What follows is one T cell receptor beta chain and its context. This clone was seen only once. Its target antigen remains unknown. Base quality data are lacking; no much larger clone is found one base away. The sample belongs to a study of blood T cell repertoires in COVID-19 (dated by TCRdb to 2018 to 2020). Study-wide context: Samples from collaborators originated in the United States, Italy and Spain and spanned both the acute and convalescent phases of COVID-19. The sample metadata nearly always contained a de-identified subject ID, COVID-19 status, age in years and sex. The repertoires were released in a freely available public database meant as a resource for research on the immune response to SARS-CoV-2. The dataset comprised deeply sampled blood TCRbeta repertoires from subjects exposed to, actively infected with, or recovered from COVID-19. The samples were drawn from two sources: the first 160 participants of the ongoing ImmuneRACE study, and 1,254 subjects contributed by 6 global collaborators. Where HLA class I and class II types were available, the types were taken from metadata supplied by the sample provider, not from assay-based typing. The prospective study material was composed of cDNA or gDNA derived from T cells, B-cell-depleted T cells, or PBMCs. Overall results and qualifications from the work: The amount of clinical and demographic metadata varied by source and participant and was provided uncurated.

In the prospective study, participants were roughly 18 to 100 years old, resided in about two dozen geographic areas of the United States, and were enrolled through a virtual design. Cohort assignment in the prospective study relied on participant-reported clinical history from a screening survey and a study questionnaire. For ImmuneRACE Cohort 3, a participant was defined as recovered based on two consecutive negative NP/OP PCR tests, clearance by a healthcare professional, or resolution of symptoms. Each participant in the prospective study had whole blood, serum and a nasopharyngeal or oropharyngeal swab collected by mobile phlebotomists. Prospective study participants could optionally give additional blood draws and questionnaires over an approximately two-month period. Before DNA extraction, blood samples from the prospective study were shipped at room temperature or frozen. TCRbeta CDR3 regions were amplified from genomic DNA by means of the immunoSEQ Assay, a bias-controlled multiplex PCR. In the source study's methods: The number of nucleated cells in each sample was estimated from the amplification of reference gene primers within the assay. To quantify the absolute abundance of each unique TCRbeta CDR3 rearrangement, sequence reads were collapsed and filtered. For each sample, productive Simpson clonality was calculated as the square root of Simpson's diversity index over productive rearrangements. In TCRdb, the immuneACCESS table is reduced to in-frame sequences with V and J assigned. These tables do not hold every clone; where another copy was compared, an unresolved V gene accounts for under half, and the others remain unexplained. The DNA gave D and trimming, while V, J and clone size come from that table. The sample has about 150,000 clones on record, roughly 75% of them singletons. The ten largest account for around 6% of the sample.

V is clipped by 6 bases and J by 3 bases, and the sequence between their germline boundaries is 11 bases long. There are 13 amino acids in the CDR3, from cysteine to phenylalanine inclusive. Left in the record is the CDR3 DNA by itself, 39 bases read in frame from the first base. Via the germline V gene (reference sequence), CDR1 is LNHDA and CDR2 SQIVND. The rearrangement combines TRBV19 with TRBJ1-1; confidence is insufficient to name the D gene. The sample consisted of PBMCs or T cells enriched from blood (not recorded which). The TCR comes from a woman aged 50 to 65 who had recovered from COVID-19. In nucleotides, the sequence is TGTGCCAGTAGAACAGATGAGTACACTGAAGCTTTCTTT. Its translation reads: CASRTDEYTEAFF.